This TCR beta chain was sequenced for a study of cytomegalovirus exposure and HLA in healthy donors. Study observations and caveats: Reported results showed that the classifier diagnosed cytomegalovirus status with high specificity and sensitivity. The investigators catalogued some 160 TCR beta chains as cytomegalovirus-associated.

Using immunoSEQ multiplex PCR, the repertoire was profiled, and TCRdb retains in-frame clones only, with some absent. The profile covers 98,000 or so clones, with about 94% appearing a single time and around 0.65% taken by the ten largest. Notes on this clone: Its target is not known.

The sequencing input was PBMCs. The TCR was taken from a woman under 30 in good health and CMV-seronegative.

CDR3: CASSQESDGTNYGYTF. Here the CDR3 DNA reads TGTGCCAGCAGCCAAGAGTCCGACGGGACTAACTATGGCTACACCTTC. This rearrangement joins TRBV4-2 to TRBJ1-2; D is unclear. Germline V CDR1 and CDR2: LGHNA, YNFKEQ. The ends were cut back, 0 bases at V and 0 bases at J, with 11 bases in the middle. The CDR3 has 16 amino acids.